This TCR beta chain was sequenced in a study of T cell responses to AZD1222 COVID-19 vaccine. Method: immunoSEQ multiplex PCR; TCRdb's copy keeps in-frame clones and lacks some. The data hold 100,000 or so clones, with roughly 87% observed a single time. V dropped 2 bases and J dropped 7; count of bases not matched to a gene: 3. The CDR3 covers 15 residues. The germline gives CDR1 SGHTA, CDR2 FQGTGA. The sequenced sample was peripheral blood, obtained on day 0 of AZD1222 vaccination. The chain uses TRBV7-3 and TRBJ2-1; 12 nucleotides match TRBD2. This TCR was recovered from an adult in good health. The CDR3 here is CASSLGLAGGNEQFF. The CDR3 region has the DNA TGTGCCAGCAGCTTAGGGCTAGCGGGAGGGAATGAGCAGTTCTTC.